The clone carrying this T cell receptor beta chain was detected ten times or more. Trimming removed 7 bases from V and 0 bases from J, with 13 bases in between. This CDR3 spans 16 amino acids. The germline CDR1 and CDR2 sequences are MDHEN and SYDVKM. Time point noted: newly diagnosed GD, antithyroid drugs for less than 3 months. Extracted PBMC RNA gave rise to the TCR library. This sample was included in a study of regulatory T cells in long-lasting Graves disease. Building of the TCR beta libraries involved iRepertoire HTBI primers and Arm-PCR of CDR3 regions. One entry per CDR3 protein results from TCRdb running MiXCR on the multiplex PCR reads. The repertoire holds about 330,000 distinct CDR3 sequences, with around 15% as singletons. These same records also appear under a second study, on T cells in Graves' hyperthyroidism and ophthalmopathy.

This sequence was found in a woman between 18 and 29 years old with Graves disease. Sequenced material: peripheral blood mononuclear cells (PBMCs), taken at new diagnosis, from a patient treated with antithyroid drugs. This chain uses TRBV28 with TRBJ1-6; D perhaps matches TRBD1 (5 bases). In DNA form, the CDR3 reads TGTGCCAGCACTGAGACAGAGAGCTCCTATAATTCACCCCTCCACTTT. It yields the protein CASTETESSYNSPLHF.